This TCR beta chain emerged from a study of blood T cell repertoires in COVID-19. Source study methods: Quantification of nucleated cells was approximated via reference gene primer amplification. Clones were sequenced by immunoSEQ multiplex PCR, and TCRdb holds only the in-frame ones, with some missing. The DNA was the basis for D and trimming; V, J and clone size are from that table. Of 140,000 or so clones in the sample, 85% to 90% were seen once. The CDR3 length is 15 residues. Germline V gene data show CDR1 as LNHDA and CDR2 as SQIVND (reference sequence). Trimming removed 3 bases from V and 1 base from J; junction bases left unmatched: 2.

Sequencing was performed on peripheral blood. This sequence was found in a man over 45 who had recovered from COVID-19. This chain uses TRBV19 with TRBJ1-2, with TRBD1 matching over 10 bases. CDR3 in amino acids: CASSIGTGVNYGYTF. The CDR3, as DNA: TGTGCCAGTAGTATCGGGACAGGGGTTAACTATGGCTACACCTTC.